This T cell receptor beta chain was sequenced for a study of blood T cell repertoires in COVID-19 (TCRdb year 2020). Regarding the research as a whole: Samples from collaborators originated in the United States, Italy and Spain and spanned both the acute and convalescent phases of COVID-19. The material from the prospective study consisted of cDNA or gDNA derived from T cells, B-cell-depleted T cells, or PBMCs. The dataset comprised deeply sampled blood TCRbeta repertoires from subjects exposed to, actively infected with, or recovered from COVID-19. The repertoires were made available in a free public database intended to serve as a resource for research on the immune response to SARS-CoV-2. Samples came from the ongoing ImmuneRACE study (first 160 participants) plus 1,254 subjects from 6 global collaborators. A de-identified subject ID, COVID-19 status, age in years and sex were almost always included in the sample metadata. Where HLA class I and class II types were available, the types were taken from metadata supplied by the sample provider, not from assay-based typing.

At the junction V is shortened by 5 bases and J by 2 bases; bases outside the gene matches: 3. CDR1 and CDR2 are drawn from the germline V gene (reference sequence): LNHNV, YYDKDF. The CDR3 sequence holds 14 residues, the cysteine and phenylalanine included. Only the CDR3 portion is preserved as DNA: 42 bases, with reading frame beginning at the first base. General conclusions and limits of the study: How much clinical and demographic metadata was included differed by source and by participant, and the metadata was provided uncurated.

In regard to this clone: The antigen this receptor binds is unknown. No base quality values were provided; no much bigger clone lies one nucleotide off.

The immunoSEQ Assay, a bias-controlled multiplex PCR, was used to amplify TCRbeta CDR3 regions from genomic DNA. The paper's data handling went like this. The number of nucleated cells in each sample was estimated by amplification of reference gene primers within the assay. To quantify the absolute abundance of each unique TCRbeta CDR3 rearrangement, sequence reads were collapsed and filtered. For each sample, productive Simpson clonality was calculated as the square root of Simpson's diversity index over productive rearrangements. As stored in TCRdb, this immuneACCESS dataset retains in-frame rearrangements with V and J assigned. A fraction of the clones does not appear; measured against another copy, unresolved V genes explain less than half of the discrepancy, and the remainder lacks a known reason. V and J calls and clone size are as listed in that table; D and trimming were resolved from the DNA. The sample table shows 300,000 to 350,000 clones, and 88% are seen once. Jointly, the top ten make up 5% of the sample.

In the prospective study, participants were about 18 to 100 years old, resided in approximately 22 geographic areas of the United States, and were enrolled through a virtual design. In the prospective study, participants were assigned to cohorts based on the clinical history participants reported in a screening survey and a study questionnaire. For ImmuneRACE Cohort 3, a participant was defined as recovered based on two consecutive negative NP/OP PCR tests, clearance by a healthcare professional, or resolution of symptoms. Mobile phlebotomists in the prospective study collected whole blood, serum and a nasopharyngeal or oropharyngeal swab from every participant. Participants in the prospective study had the option to provide additional blood draws and questionnaires over a 2-month period. Before DNA extraction, prospective study blood samples were shipped either frozen or at room temperature.

The V and J segments used are TRBV15 and TRBJ2-7, and TRBD2 aligns with 10 junction nucleotides. The sequencing sample was made of PBMCs or T cells enriched from blood (not recorded which). The sequence was collected from a man aged 25 to 40 who had recovered from COVID-19. The sequenced DNA: TGTGCCACCAGCTCTAGCGGGGGAACCTACGAGCAGTACTTC. Its amino acids are CATSSSGGTYEQYF.